The sequence of this T cell receptor (beta chain) was determined in a study of T cell changes during pregnancy in multiple sclerosis. TCRdb keeps only in-frame clones here, not all; method: immunoSEQ multiplex PCR. This sample has 83,000 or so clones, with approximately 93% found just once. J gave up 0 bases and V 6 bases, and 9 bases lay outside the gene matches. Germline-derived CDR1 and CDR2 are KGHSH and LQKENI. The CDR3 is 16 residues long. Sample: peripheral blood, taken after pregnancy. This TCR came from a female donor in good health, enrolled as a control in a pregnancy study. This rearrangement joins TRBV18 to TRBJ1-1; 8 positions match TRBD1. The chain's CDR3 is CASSPRDRPMNTEAFF. CDR3 coding DNA: TGTGCCAGCTCTCCCCGGGACAGGCCCATGAACACTGAAGCTTTCTTT.